Below are 11 T cell receptor beta chains sequenced from a single sample in a study of T cell responses to AZD1222 COVID-19 vaccine. Only in-frame clones appear in the TCRdb table, and some are missing; sequencing was by immunoSEQ multiplex PCR. The table for this sample gives over 130,000 clones. The material sequenced was peripheral blood. These receptors all come from an adult in good health.

The chain employs TRBV4-3 and TRBJ2-2, with 11 bases lining up with TRBD2. V trimming: 4 bases; J trimming: 7 bases; junction bases outside the gene matches: 14. Germline CDR1 reads LGHNA; CDR2 reads YSLEER. The CDR3 is 18 amino acids. The DNA of the CDR3 is TGCGCCAGCAGCCCTTCACAGTCGACTAGCGGGGTGAGCGGGGAGCTGTTTTTT. Translating gives CASSPSQSTSGVSGELFF.

The chain joins TRBV19 to TRBJ1-5, with D tentatively TRBD1 (6 bases). Trimming removed 4 bases from V and 0 bases from J, with 16 bases in between. The CDR3 is 17 amino acids. The V gene's germline CDR1 is LNHDA and CDR2 SQIVND (reference sequence). The CDR3 spells CASSNPPGTNSNQPQHF. For the CDR3, the DNA is TGTGCCAGTAGTAACCCCCCCGGGACAAATAGCAATCAGCCCCAGCATTTT.

The V gene is TRBV7-2, the J gene TRBJ2-5; D may be TRBD1 (6 bases). The germline CDR1 and CDR2 sequences are SGHTA and FQGNSA. The CDR3 is 14 amino acids. V was shortened by 2 bases and J by 2 bases, with 9 bases between the two germline ends. This CDR3 reads CASSLLRGQETQYF. As DNA, the CDR3 is TGTGCCAGCAGCTTATTAAGGGGGCAAGAGACCCAGTACTTC.

The V call is TRBV28, the J call TRBJ2-7, with 10 bases lining up with TRBD2. Germline V gives CDR1 MDHEN, CDR2 SYDVKM. This CDR3 comprises 16 residues. Losses at the gene ends were 3 bases for V and 3 bases for J; bases not matched to a gene: 8. Written as DNA, the CDR3 is TGTGCCAGCAGTTTTAAGCGGGGGGGCCCTATCTACGAGCAGTACTTC. Translating it yields CASSFKRGGPIYEQYF.

V and J are TRBV20-1 and TRBJ1-1; the match to TRBD1 covers 8 bases. Per germline, CDR1 DFQATT and CDR2 SNEGSKA (reference sequence). The CDR3 length is 11 residues. Unmatched junction bases numbered 6, after V lost 6 bases and J lost 9 bases. CDR3 sequence reads: CSARQGSKAFF. CDR3 nucleotides: TGCAGTGCCAGACAGGGGTCGAAAGCTTTCTTT.

This chain joins TRBV7-2 and TRBJ1-2; D unclear. This CDR3 spans 14 amino acids. The germline CDR1 and CDR2 sequences are SGHTA and FQGNSA. V was clipped by 8 bases and J by 4 bases, with 17 bases between them. CDR3 sequence (DNA): TGTGCCAGCGGTGCAGACCTTTTTTCCTATGGCTACACCTTC. It is translated as CASGADLFSYGYTF.

This chain connects TRBV5-1 to TRBJ1-4; D perhaps matches TRBD1 (5 bases). The CDR3 covers 15 residues. Deletions cut 0 bases from V and 0 bases from J, with 6 bases between. Germline loops: CDR1 SGHRS, CDR2 YFSETQ. Here the CDR3 DNA reads TGCGCCAGCAGCTTGGGACAGCCAACTAATGAAAAACTGTTTTTT. Protein sequence: CASSLGQPTNEKLFF.

The CDR3 spells CASSGQGSPLHF. In nucleotides, the CDR3 is TGTGCCAGCAGTGGACAGGGATCACCCCTCCACTTT. This sequence joins TRBV2 and TRBJ1-6; TRBD1 matches 7 bases. The germline V gene has CDR1 SNHLY and CDR2 FYNNEI. The CDR3 runs to 12 residues. After removal of 4 bases from V and 10 bases from J, the junction contained 1 base not matched to a gene.

The V and J genes are TRBV7-2 and TRBJ1-3; TRBD1 might be the D (5 bases). Deletions cut 1 base from V and 2 bases from J, with 9 bases between. Germline V gene sequence: CDR1 SGHTA, CDR2 FQGNSA. The CDR3 runs 15 residues. Here the CDR3 reads CASSLGGRAGNTIYF. CDR3 DNA sequence: TGTGCCAGCAGCTTAGGAGGCAGGGCTGGAAACACCATATATTTT.

This chain uses TRBV19 with TRBJ1-4, with 8 bases matching TRBD1. Germline CDR1 reads LNHDA; CDR2 reads SQIVND (reference sequence). V gave up 7 bases and J gave up 8 bases; unmatched junction bases: 15. The CDR3 extends over 16 amino acids. Written as DNA, the CDR3 is TGTGCCAGTAAGCGTCCAGCGGACAGGGAAGGAGAAAAACTGTTTTTT. Translation: CASKRPADREGEKLFF.

The chain couples TRBV6-6 to TRBJ1-2, with D possibly being TRBD1 (5 bases). Trimming took off 5 bases at V and 8 bases at J, with 27 bases between the two ends. CDR3 length equals 17 residues. Germline V gene data show CDR1 as MNHNY and CDR2 as SVGAGI (reference sequence). The CDR3 bases are TGTGCCAGCAGTCCTGAGGCCCGGGACCAACGTCGGGGGGGCTACACCTTC. This gives the protein CASSPEARDQRRGGYTF.